These 24 T cell receptor beta chains were sequenced from one sample in a study of blood T cell repertoires in COVID-19. The data were produced by immunoSEQ multiplex PCR, yet TCRdb's version contains in-frame clones alone and is incomplete. The profile shows under 450,000 clones, about nine tenths of them singletons. The sample consisted of peripheral blood. The receptors originated from a woman in her forties with COVID-19, enrolled during active disease.

The rearrangement uses TRBV5-1 and TRBJ2-1; 7 nucleotides match TRBD1. The CDR3 totals 14 residues. Trimming cost V 9 bases and J 5 bases; bases outside gene matches: 11. Germline V gives CDR1 SGHRS, CDR2 YFSETQ. The CDR3 region is CATAPGQSHNEQFF. The CDR3 nucleotides are TGCGCCACCGCTCCGGGACAGTCTCACAATGAGCAGTTCTTC.

The rearrangement links TRBV6-6 to TRBJ1-3; 8 nucleotides align to TRBD1. This CDR3 is 16 amino acids long. The J segment lost 0 bases and the V segment lost 5 bases, leaving 6 bases of the junction unmatched. CDR1 is MNHNY and CDR2 is SVGAGI in the germline V gene (reference sequence). The CDR3 here is CASSRGTGGSGNTIYF. The CDR3 nucleotides are TGTGCCAGCAGTCGGGGGACAGGAGGCTCTGGAAACACCATATATTTT.

The chain couples TRBV7-2 to TRBJ2-5; 7 nucleotides line up with TRBD1. V lost 5 bases and J lost 4; bases outside the gene matches: 7. Germline values: CDR1 SGHTA, CDR2 FQGNSA. The CDR3 has 14 amino acids. This CDR3 reads CASSRDSVGETQYF. For the CDR3, the DNA is TGTGCCAGCAGCCGGGACAGTGTTGGAGAGACCCAGTACTTC.

The rearrangement uses TRBV7-2 and TRBJ2-1, with D tentatively TRBD2 (5 bases). Between the trimmed V and J ends, which lost 1 base and 9 bases, there was a span of 10 bases. The germline V gene has CDR1 SGHTA and CDR2 FQGNSA. The CDR3 consists of 13 residues. Here the CDR3 reads CASSLVDRGEQFF. CDR3 DNA: TGTGCCAGCAGCTTAGTGGATCGGGGTGAGCAGTTCTTC.

This clone was found a few times. The chain has TRBV5-1 and TRBJ2-7; 9 bases line up with TRBD1. The germline CDR1 and CDR2 sequences are SGHRS and YFSETQ. The CDR3 loop spans 16 amino acids. V shed 2 bases and J 0 bases; nucleotides not matched to a gene: 6. CDR3 region: CASSLGTGLSSYEQYF. CDR3 nucleotides: TGCGCCAGCAGCTTAGGGACAGGGTTGAGCTCCTACGAGCAGTACTTC.

Written as DNA, the CDR3 is TGTGCCAGCAGCTTCGGCAGGGGGCCACTACAGCCCCAGCATTTT. It is translated as CASSFGRGPLQPQHF. The rearrangement links TRBV7-8 to TRBJ1-5; TRBD1 matches at 8 bases. V lost 3 bases and J lost 7; bases outside the gene matches: 8. CDR1 is SGHVS and CDR2 is FQNEAQ in the germline V gene. The CDR3 runs to 15 residues.

The chain joins TRBV27 to TRBJ2-7; D not certain. The CDR3 is 14 residues long. Per germline, CDR1 MNHEY and CDR2 SMNVEV (reference sequence). V lost 3 bases to trimming and J lost 2 bases, with 11 bases between them. The CDR3 DNA follows: TGTGCCAGCAGTTTCAGCGACCGACCCTACGAGCAGTACTTC. Residues: CASSFSDRPYEQYF.

J is TRBJ2-2 and V is TRBV7-3; TRBD2 aligns across 11 bases. V was clipped by 4 bases and J by 7 bases; unmatched bases: 5. Germline CDR1 reads SGHTA; CDR2 reads FQGTGA. This CDR3 has 15 residues. The CDR3 sequence is CASSSSGTSGGELFF. The CDR3 coding sequence is TGTGCCAGCAGCTCATCCGGGACTAGCGGCGGGGAGCTGTTTTTT.

This rearrangement joins TRBV7-2 to TRBJ2-5, with a possible D match to TRBD2 (6 bases). This CDR3 region has 14 residues. Germline V gives CDR1 SGHTA, CDR2 FQGNSA. The V end lost 3 bases, the J end lost 5 bases, and 13 bases lay between the germline ends. CDR3: CASSFGRRGETQYF. In DNA form, the CDR3 reads TGTGCCAGCAGCTTCGGGCGTCGGGGGGAGACCCAGTACTTC.

The chain employs TRBV4-1 and TRBJ2-1; 13 bases align to TRBD2. CDR3 length: 21 amino acids. The V gene's germline CDR1 is MGHRA and CDR2 YSYEKL. The V segment lost 6 bases and the J segment 6 bases; nucleotides outside the gene matches: 23. The CDR3 sequence is CASSPFPSRGRTSGSLNEQFF. CDR3 DNA sequence: TGCGCCAGCAGTCCATTCCCTTCCAGGGGTCGGACTAGCGGGAGTCTCAATGAGCAGTTCTTC.

This chain joins TRBV7-3 and TRBJ2-4, with 9 bases matching TRBD2. This CDR3 region has 14 residues. The germline V gene encodes CDR1 SGHTA and CDR2 FQGTGA. The junction had 4 bases not matched to a gene; V was cut back by 1 base and J by 9 bases. CDR3 coding DNA: TGTGCCAGCAGCTTAAGTGGGACTAGCCCCATTCAGTACTTC. Translation gives CASSLSGTSPIQYF.

The rearrangement uses TRBV7-6 and TRBJ1-3; weak D call: TRBD1 (5 bases). This CDR3 is 16 amino acids long. Germline V gene lookup returns CDR1 SGHVS and CDR2 FNYEAQ. Deletions cut 0 bases from V and 0 bases from J, with 9 bases between. The CDR3 region has the DNA TGTGCCAGCAGCTTAGCGCAGGGTACCTCTGGAAACACCATATATTTT. It codes for CASSLAQGTSGNTIYF.

This sequence joins TRBV7-8 and TRBJ2-7, with TRBD1 identical over 7 bases. J gave up 3 bases and V 0 bases, and 2 bases lay outside the gene matches. This CDR3 contains 14 residues. Germline loops: CDR1 SGHVS, CDR2 FQNEAQ. DNA for the CDR3: TGTGCCAGCAGCTTAGCCGGGACAGACTACGAGCAGTACTTC. Its translation: CASSLAGTDYEQYF.

The chain employs TRBV28 and TRBJ2-2; D unresolved. Germline V gene lookup returns CDR1 MDHEN and CDR2 SYDVKM. The CDR3 extends over 11 amino acids. Trimming took off 6 bases at V and 5 bases at J, with 4 bases between the two ends. DNA of the CDR3: TGTGCCAGCAGGGAGACCGGGGAGCTGTTTTTT. Translating gives CASRETGELFF.

The V and J genes are TRBV2 and TRBJ1-1; no firm D call. Germline V lookup: CDR1 SNHLY, CDR2 FYNNEI. Trimming took off 9 bases at V and 1 base at J, with 12 bases between the two ends. The CDR3 runs 13 residues. CDR3 region: CASLVYSNTEAFF. Here the CDR3 DNA reads TGTGCCAGTCTCGTTTACTCGAACACTGAAGCTTTCTTT.

The V and J genes are TRBV7-2 and TRBJ2-7; 10 bases map to TRBD1. V trimming: 1 base; J trimming: 4 bases; junction bases outside the gene matches: 1. This CDR3 region has 14 residues. The germline V gene encodes CDR1 SGHTA and CDR2 FQGNSA. Here the CDR3 reads CASSLVGQGYEQYF. The CDR3 DNA reads as TGTGCCAGCAGCTTAGTGGGACAGGGGTACGAGCAGTACTTC.

The V call is TRBV28, the J call TRBJ1-5, with D possibly TRBD1 on 6 matching bases. V gave up 6 bases and J gave up 2 bases, with 20 bases separating them. Germline CDR1 is MDHEN and CDR2 is SYDVKM. The CDR3 length is 17 residues. The CDR3 bases are TGTGCCAGCAGCTTAACCCAGGGGATTAAGGGCAATCAGCCCCAGCATTTT. Amino acids: CASSLTQGIKGNQPQHF.

The V and J genes are TRBV9 and TRBJ1-5, with a weak D call TRBD1 (6 bases). From germline, CDR1 is SGDLS and CDR2 YYNGEE. The ends were cut back, 3 bases at V and 10 bases at J, with 17 bases in the middle. The CDR3 runs to 14 residues. CDR3 region: CASSARQDDGPQHF. CDR3 nucleotide sequence: TGTGCCAGCAGCGCCCGACAGGACGACGGACCCCAGCATTTT.

The V and J genes are TRBV28 and TRBJ2-1; TRBD2 matches 7 bases. Germline CDR1 is MDHEN and CDR2 is SYDVKM. This CDR3 has 14 amino acids. The V segment lost 5 bases and the J segment 7 bases; nucleotides outside the gene matches: 8. CDR3 nucleotide sequence: TGTGCCAGCAGTCGATGGGAGGGCTCGAATGAGCAGTTCTTC. Translated, it gives CASSRWEGSNEQFF.

The chain links TRBV18 to TRBJ2-1; TRBD1 matches at 8 bases. Looked up from germline, CDR1 is KGHSH and CDR2 is LQKENI. This CDR3 is built from 15 residues. Unmatched junction bases numbered 9, after V lost 6 bases and J lost 5 bases. The CDR3 is CASSPGQGWNNEQFF. In DNA, the CDR3 is TGTGCCAGCTCCCCTGGACAGGGTTGGAACAATGAGCAGTTCTTC.

The chain carries TRBV6-2 or TRBV6-3 and TRBJ1-5; no reliable D call. V was clipped by 2 bases and J by 7 bases, with 6 bases between them. Germline lookup yields CDR1 MNHEY and CDR2 SVGEGT. The CDR3 loop spans 12 amino acids. The CDR3: CASSYLSQPQHF. In DNA, the CDR3 is TGTGCCAGCAGTTACCTTAGCCAGCCCCAGCATTTT.

V usage is TRBV15 and J usage is TRBJ1-2; tentatively, D is TRBD1 (6 bases). This CDR3 comprises 15 residues. Germline V gene sequence: CDR1 LNHNV, CDR2 YYDKDF (reference sequence). The germline V and J ends were trimmed by 0 bases and 3 bases, with 11 bases remaining between them. CDR3 sequence (DNA): TGTGCCACCAGCAGAGATCAGGGGCCCTACTATGGCTACACCTTC. Translating it yields CATSRDQGPYYGYTF. Based on the CDR3 plus reference TRBV15 and TRBJ1-2, the full variable domain is DAMVIQNPRYQVTQFGKPVTLSCSQTLNHNVMYWYQQKSSQAPKLLFHYYDKDFNNEADTPDNFQSRRPNTSFCFLDIRSPGLGDTAMYLCATSRDQGPYYGYTFGSGTRLTVV.

V gene TRBV11-2 combines with J gene TRBJ1-2; 11 bases line up with TRBD1. The length of the CDR3 is 15 residues. Per germline, CDR1 SGHAT and CDR2 FQNNGV. Germline trimming cut 6 bases from V and 3 bases from J; bases unmatched to any gene: 6. The CDR3 spells CASSSGTGGDYGYTF. The CDR3 nucleotides are TGTGCCAGCAGTTCCGGGACAGGGGGAGACTATGGCTACACCTTC.

The rearrangement links TRBV9 to TRBJ1-3, with D maybe TRBD1 (6 bases). Trimming removed 2 bases from V and 2 bases from J, with 11 bases in between. The length of the CDR3 is 15 residues. From germline, CDR1 is SGDLS and CDR2 YYNGEE. CDR3 protein: CASSVTGPPGNTIYF. The CDR3 coding sequence is TGTGCCAGCAGCGTGACAGGCCCCCCTGGAAACACCATATATTTT.